The 10 T cell receptor beta chains listed next were all sequenced from one sample in a study of blood T cell repertoires in COVID-19. TCRdb's table, derived via immunoSEQ multiplex PCR, lists solely in-frame clones and lacks some. Counted here are approximately 70,000 clones, about three quarters occurring once; the ten biggest clones make up 35%. Sequenced sample: peripheral blood. Every receptor here comes from a woman aged 70-85 years with acute or convalescent COVID-19.

This chain joins TRBV21-1 and TRBJ1-1; the table's D call, TRBD1, has no DNA check behind it. TRBV21-1 has pseudogene status. The CDR3 length is 17 residues. CDR3 sequence: CASIIPGTGSRNTEAFF. CDR3 sequence (DNA): TGTGCCAGCATCATTCCCGGGACAGGGAGCCGGAACACTGAAGCTTTCTTT.

This clone was picked up a small number of times. The chain combines TRBV27 with TRBJ1-2, with 7 nucleotides matching TRBD1. Germline CDR1 MNHEY, CDR2 SMNVEV (reference sequence). After removal of 5 bases from V and 3 bases from J, the junction contained 6 bases not matched to a gene. This CDR3 is built from 14 residues. The CDR3 DNA sequence: TGTGCCAGCAGTGTAACAGGGGTCGACTATGGCTACACCTTC. Translation: CASSVTGVDYGYTF.

The rearrangement joins TRBV6-2 or TRBV6-3 to TRBJ2-7; 8 bases fit TRBD2. The J segment lost 2 bases and the V segment lost 2 bases, leaving 2 bases of the junction unmatched. The CDR3 is 14 residues long. The germline CDR1 and CDR2 sequences are MNHEY and SVGEGT. DNA of the CDR3: TGTGCCAGCAGTTACGACGGGAGGGCCTACGAGCAGTACTTC. As protein: CASSYDGRAYEQYF.

This chain joins TRBV6-5 and TRBJ1-1; D might be TRBD1 (6 bases). The V gene lost 7 bases and the J gene lost 1 base, with 13 bases spanning the gap. The CDR3 covers 14 residues. Germline V gene lookup returns CDR1 MNHEY and CDR2 SVGAGI. The CDR3 DNA reads TGTGCCAGCATGCCAGGGGATAAGAACACTGAAGCTTTCTTT. Its translation is CASMPGDKNTEAFF.

This clone came up a few times. The chain uses TRBV5-4 and TRBJ2-6; D might be TRBD2 (8 bases). Trimming took 4 bases from V and 3 from J, leaving 17 bases between them. CDR1 and CDR2 from the germline V gene are SGHNT and YYREEE (reference sequence). This CDR3 contains 17 residues. Here the CDR3 DNA reads TGTGCCAGCAGCACCCGGGAGGGGGCTTTTGGGGCCAACGTCCTGACTTTC. It is translated as CASSTREGAFGANVLTF.

This clone was seen only once. The rearrangement joins TRBV14 to TRBJ2-5, with D possibly matching TRBD2 (6 bases). Germline V CDR1 and CDR2: SGHDN, FVKESK. The CDR3 totals 16 residues. The V gene lost 2 bases and the J gene lost 3 bases, with 16 bases spanning the gap. The CDR3 is CASSQLTRAGEETQYF. The CDR3 DNA reads TGTGCCAGCAGCCAACTTACCCGAGCGGGCGAAGAGACCCAGTACTTC.

The gene calls are TRBV7-2 and TRBJ1-1, with TRBD1 matching over 7 bases. CDR3 length: 14 residues. In germline, CDR1 is SGHTA, CDR2 FQGNSA. Unmatched junction bases numbered 6, after V lost 7 bases and J lost 1 base. CDR3 residues: CASNPTGRNTEAFF. CDR3 DNA: TGTGCCAGCAACCCGACAGGGCGGAACACTGAAGCTTTCTTT.

The chain employs TRBV4-1 and TRBJ1-2; D possibly corresponds to TRBD1 (6 bases). The CDR3 is 13 amino acids. CDR1 and CDR2 from the germline V gene are MGHRA and YSYEKL. Trimming cost V 1 base and J 4 bases, with 7 bases left between them. CDR3 region: CASSQGTAYGYTF. CDR3 coding DNA: TGCGCCAGCAGCCAAGGGACAGCCTATGGCTACACCTTC.

V gene TRBV7-2 combines with J gene TRBJ1-2, with 9 positions matching TRBD1. This CDR3 has 14 residues. From germline, CDR1 is SGHTA and CDR2 FQGNSA. V gave up 9 bases and J gave up 6 bases; unmatched junction bases: 11. The CDR3 nucleotides read TGTGCCAGTAACAAGGACAGGGGTATTGATGGCTACACCTTC. It yields the protein CASNKDRGIDGYTF.

This rearrangement joins TRBV2 to TRBJ1-4; possible D gene TRBD1, 5 bases. Germline V lookup: CDR1 SNHLY, CDR2 FYNNEI. V lost 3 bases and J lost 5, with 10 bases in between. The CDR3 is 14 amino acids. In DNA form, the CDR3 reads TGTGCCAGCAGTGAGTGGGGGGGGAATGAAAAACTGTTTTTT. Amino acids: CASSEWGGNEKLFF.